This T cell receptor (beta chain) is drawn from a study of early T cells in non-severe SARS-CoV-2 infection. Study results and limitations: VDJdb matching skewed toward anti-spike CD8 responses, missing private and CD4 specificities.

Separate cDNA molecules each had unique molecular identifiers attached to them. TCRdb reprocessed the 5' RACE reads via MiXCR and lists one record per CDR3 protein. The table records some 48,000 distinct CDR3 sequences, 6.2% of them present only once. Losses at the gene ends were 2 bases for V and 3 bases for J; bases not matched to a gene: 6. Germline CDR1 and CDR2: SEHNR and FQNEAQ (reference sequence). The CDR3 length is 15 residues. Of note for this clonotype: What it recognizes is unknown.

Here the sequenced sample was whole blood, taken at baseline. This chain joins TRBV7-9 and TRBJ1-2, with TRBD1 matching 7 bases. This receptor was taken from an adult who was a healthcare worker with PCR-confirmed SARS-CoV-2 infection or an uninfected control (not recorded which). CDR3 in DNA: TGTGCCAGCAGCTTACAGGGGGGAGGCTACTATGGCTACACCTTC. Protein sequence: CASSLQGGGYYGYTF.